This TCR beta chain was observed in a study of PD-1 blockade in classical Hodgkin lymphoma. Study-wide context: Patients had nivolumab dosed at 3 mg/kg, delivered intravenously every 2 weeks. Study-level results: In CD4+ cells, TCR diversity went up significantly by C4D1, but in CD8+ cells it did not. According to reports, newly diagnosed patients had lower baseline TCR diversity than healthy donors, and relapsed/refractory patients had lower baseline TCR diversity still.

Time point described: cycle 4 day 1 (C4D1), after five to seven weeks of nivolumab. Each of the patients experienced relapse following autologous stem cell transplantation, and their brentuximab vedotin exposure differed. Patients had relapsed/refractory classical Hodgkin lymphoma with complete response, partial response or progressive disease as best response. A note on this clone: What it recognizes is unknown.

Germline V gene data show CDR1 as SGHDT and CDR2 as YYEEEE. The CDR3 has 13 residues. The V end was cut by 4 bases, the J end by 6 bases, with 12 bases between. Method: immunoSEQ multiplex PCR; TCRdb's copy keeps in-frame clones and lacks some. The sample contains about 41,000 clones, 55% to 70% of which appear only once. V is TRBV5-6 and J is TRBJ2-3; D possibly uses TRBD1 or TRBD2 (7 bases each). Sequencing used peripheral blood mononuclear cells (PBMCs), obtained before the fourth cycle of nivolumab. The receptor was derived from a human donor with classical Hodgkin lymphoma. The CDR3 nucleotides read TGTGCCAGCAGCCCAGGGGGGGTTGATACGCAGTATTTT. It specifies CASSPGGVDTQYF. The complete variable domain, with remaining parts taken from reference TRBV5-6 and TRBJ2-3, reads DAGVTQSPTHLIKTRGQQVTLRCSPKSGHDTVSWYQQALGQGPQFIFQYYEEEERQRGNFPDRFSGHQFPNYSSELNVNALLLGDSALYLCASSPGGVDTQYFGPGTRLTVL.